This T cell receptor beta chain was sequenced for a study of technical replicates of blood from several donors. Libraries were prepared by immunoSEQ multiplex PCR; TCRdb keeps only in-frame clonotypes and omits some of them. In the table there are around 98,000 clones, more than 90% of which are singletons. The CDR3 totals 15 residues. From germline, CDR1 is SGHRS and CDR2 YFSETQ. Deletions cut 4 bases from V and 1 base from J, with 14 bases between. The rearrangement uses TRBV5-1 and TRBJ2-5; D perhaps matches TRBD1 (6 bases). Source material: T cells isolated from PBMCs. This clonotype was sampled from a human donor in good health. The CDR3 nucleotides read TGCGCCAGCAGCCCCCCCGGGACATCCCAAGAGACCCAGTACTTC. Translation gives CASSPPGTSQETQYF.